This entry features one T cell receptor (beta chain) sequence. There are a few counts of this clone. Its binding antigen is unknown. No much larger clone is present one base from it, and per-base qualities are unavailable. This entry is derived from a study of cytomegalovirus exposure and HLA in healthy donors (dated by TCRdb to 2017 to 2019). Concerning the study at large: According to an earlier analysis of a few hundred of the donors, about 179 million T cells yielded over 100 million unique TCR beta sequences and 276 Gb of sequence data. Because of strong linkage in the cohort, five DR-DQ haplotypes were treated as single units for association and clustering. To study patterns of TCR occurrence, a later analysis re-analyzed previously published TCR beta repertoires from hundreds of donors and added high-resolution HLA genotyping. Typing coverage varied by locus: roughly 620-640 donors for A, B, C, DRB1 and DQB1; approximately 500 for DQA1; over 600 for DPA1; more than 450 for DPB1. Every discovery cohort repertoire had been produced on one sequencing platform. To decide whether each TCR beta V gene segment behaved as functional or pseudogenic, an earlier analysis of some 580 of the donors relied on high-throughput TCR beta sequencing. Donor age, sex, ethnicity and CMV serostatus were collected together with the repertoire data. Of the roughly 400 genotyped donors, 65% to 90% were placed in the genetic ancestry cluster associated with self-reported Caucasian donors. Rather than using new phenotypic data, the later analysis identified candidate immune exposures from TCR beta sequences and from how often those sequences occurred across donors. Genome-wide SNP genotypes for about 60% of the 666 donors were used in a later genetic analysis, which treated that subset as a discovery cohort. The study aimed to test whether signatures of past pathogen exposure could be identified by cataloging public T cell receptors. An early release covering 500 to 750 HLA-typed donors comprised about 300 gigabases of sequencing data and approximately 80 million unique TCR sequences. The study combined high-throughput TCR immunosequencing, statistical association of individual TCRs with disease status, and machine learning to predict cytomegalovirus infection status. A separate validation cohort of over a hundred different subjects was used in addition to the 666-subject first cohort. Among about 390 genotyped donors of the cohort, an average of around 240,000 unique TCR beta nucleotide sequences were sequenced per donor, roughly 18% of them non-productive. Both class I and class II loci were covered by HLA typing, at four-digit resolution. The T cell repertoires of 550 to 850 subjects were profiled by immunosequencing and related to cytomegalovirus serostatus.

The investigation overall reported the following: Because counts were too low, roughly 18 rarely observed V segments, including chromosome 9 orphons, were left out of the earlier analysis of over 550 of the donors. Because the 87-base-pair reads could not distinguish some IMGT-functional V segments, including TRBV6-2 and TRBV6-3, those segments were excluded. The study gave a list of about 170 TCR beta chains associated with cytomegalovirus. In a later analysis, several top co-occurrence clusters were reported to appear linked to parvovirus B19, influenza, CMV and Epstein-Barr virus. The authors suggested that the approach could potentially be generalized to other disease states and immunological phenotypes. In an earlier analysis of several hundred of the donors, most TCR beta V segments were observed in productive rearrangements about 90% or about 30% of the time, broadly matching IMGT annotations. Because some donors lacked HLA typing at each locus, the association tests relied only on the typed subset. In a later analysis, the rate of TCR association differed among HLA loci, with DRB1 alleles having the most associated TCRs and HLA-C alleles having the fewest. Most TCR sequences were observed very rarely across donors, whereas some public TCRs were present in many individuals. At a false discovery rate of 0.05, a later analysis linked 16,951 TCR beta sequences to specific HLA alleles. A further reported finding was that TCR beta sequences accurately predicted the HLA-A and HLA-B alleles for most subjects in the first cohort. The only immune exposure information available for the cohort was CMV serostatus. A few of the identified cytomegalovirus-associated TCR beta chains were confirmed in vitro to be specific for cytomegalovirus antigens. In a later analysis, HLA-associated TCR beta chains were found to be more clonally expanded and to have lower generation probabilities than equally common non-associated chains. Sequencing depth was assumed to be roughly uniform across donors in the presence/absence analyses, though that assumption may not hold. A group of highly shared sequence variants was considered likely to be a technical artifact of the sequencing pipeline. Linkage disequilibrium might explain the correlated functional status among segregating V segments, but an unknown experimental factor could not be excluded. In both the original and validation cohorts, the classifier was reported to diagnose cytomegalovirus status with high specificity and sensitivity. A later analysis found that most CMV-associated TCR beta chains appeared HLA-restricted, with HLA associations seemingly driven largely by CMV exposure. Strong co-occurrence of HLA alleles, especially DR and DQ, made assigning TCR associations to individual alleles difficult. The cohort was sequenced for TCR beta chains only, and without alpha or paired-chain data the features that could be detected were limited. A later genetic analysis reported fewer N-insertions in productive TCRs among donors in an Asian-associated ancestry cluster than the roughly 650-donor mean. V-gene and J-gene trimming of TCR beta chains was associated with a missense DCLRE1C variant in a later genetic analysis, and the association was replicated in an independent cohort.

The library was made by the immunoSEQ multiplex PCR assay. A mixture of 60 forward primers for TCR Vbeta segments and 13 reverse primers for TCR Jbeta segments was used in the multiplex PCR. A multiplex PCR assay on genomic DNA amplified the CDR3 region of rearranged TCR beta genes. The Illumina HiSeq System was used to sequence the amplified TCR beta libraries as 87-base-pair reads. From the authors' description of their analysis: A later analysis tallied tens of millions of unique TCR beta chains across the 700 or so repertoires, and around 9.9 million of those chains were shared by two or more donors. Raw reads were error-corrected and collapsed into unique sequences with a nearest-neighbor algorithm that merged closely related sequences to remove PCR and sequencing errors. V, D and J gene segments were assigned by aligning CDR3 sequences to IMGT reference sequences. Each retained sequence needed at least a six-nucleotide match to both a V gene segment and a J gene segment. A rearrangement was called productive if the CDR3 had no stop codons and remained in frame with V and J, and every other rearrangement was called non-productive. CDR3 was defined according to IMGT convention as the region running from the second conserved V-encoded cysteine to the conserved J-encoded phenylalanine. The earlier analysis of a few hundred of the donors excluded sequences that lacked an unambiguous match to a single V gene segment. In an earlier analysis of roughly 500 of the donors, V segments were called functional above 56.7% productive rearrangements and were called segregating when the between-donor standard deviation exceeded 5%. A statistical classification framework was built to diagnose cytomegalovirus status from the catalog of TCR beta chain sequences. In a later analysis, TCR nucleotide sequences were compared against IMGT/GENE-DB human TR gene sequences so that V and J genes could be assigned. In a later analysis, CDR3 sequences and most-parsimonious VDJ recombination scenarios were assigned using the TCRdist pipeline. In a later analysis, every TCR beta chain was defined by the combination of its CDR3 amino acid sequence and its V-gene family, and reads without a unique V-gene family were dropped. As a way to deal with suspected cross-contamination and a sequencing artifact, a later analysis dropped 450 to 600 nucleotide sequences that were highly shared and had low generation probability. In a later analysis, a clonal expansion index for each public chain was calculated from normalized within-repertoire ranks of inferred template counts. In a later analysis, generation probabilities were computed with a VDJ recombination model fitted to out-of-frame rearrangements, and the resulting probabilities were checked against IGoR. In a later analysis, hypergeometric tests were used to score TCR-TCR, TCR-HLA and TCR-CMV co-occurrence, with a repertoire-size bias correction applied to TCR pairs. A later analysis estimated false discovery rates by permuting HLA or CMV assignments 20 times. In a later analysis, co-occurring TCRs were grouped with DBSCAN, and TCRdist sequence similarity was added when clustering was performed within HLA-allele-positive subsets. Repertoires with fewer than 30,000 or more than 120,000 public chains, plus five repertoires with anomalous nucleotide sharing, were excluded from co-occurrence clustering. In its TCRdb copy, this immuneACCESS table keeps in-frame sequences only and misses some clones. Where compared with another copy, unresolved V genes explain less than half of these, and the others have no known cause. V, J and clone size reflect that table, while D and trimming were determined from the DNA. This sample holds more than 90,000 clones; around 74% were observed only once. The ten most abundant clones make up 4.8% of the sample.

The cohort consisted of 600 to 700 healthy bone marrow donors. At the time of sampling, all cohort members were nominally healthy, though unrecorded immune exposures were likely present. The donor tested CMV seropositive, placing the donor among the approximately 310 seropositive members of the cohort. Every donor gave a peripheral blood sample, and the peripheral blood mononuclear cells from that sample were used for TCR beta sequencing. The Qiagen DNeasy Blood Extraction Kit was used to extract genomic DNA from the blood cell samples. Ends trimmed: V by 3 bases, J by 0 bases; bases unmatched to a gene: 4. In the germline V gene, CDR1 corresponds to SGHVS and CDR2 to FNYEAQ. The CDR3 runs 16 amino acids, cysteine and phenylalanine included. Only CDR3 DNA is held: 48 bases, read in frame from base 1.

Sequenced sample: PBMCs. This TCR was sampled from a young man in good health and CMV-seropositive. The chain uses TRBV7-6 and TRBJ1-3, with 8 bases matching TRBD1. The CDR3 protein is CASSLGQARSGNTIYF. The nucleotide sequence is given as TGTGCCAGCAGCTTGGGACAGGCCCGCTCTGGAAACACCATATATTTT.